The count of the clone carrying this T cell receptor (beta chain) is one. The antigen is unknown. The data are from a study of cytomegalovirus exposure and HLA in healthy donors. The study's findings and limits: In an earlier analysis, productive rearrangement rates for most beta V segments clustered near 87% or 30%. HLA alleles were associated with 16,951 TCR beta sequences in a later analysis at 0.05 false discovery rate.

CDR1 and CDR2 (germline): MDHEN, SYDVKM. CDR3 length: 19 residues. The trim removed 3 bases at V and 7 bases at J, leaving 21 bases unmatched. With 60 Vbeta and 13 Jbeta primers, the PCR was carried out. Using immunoSEQ multiplex PCR, the repertoire was profiled, and TCRdb retains in-frame clones only, with some absent. Of more than 95,000 clones listed, about two thirds are singletons. The sequenced sample consisted of PBMCs. The source of this sequence is a young man in good health and CMV-seronegative. The chain combines TRBV28 with TRBJ2-7; 10 bases align to TRBD2. The CDR3 reads CASSLERGGRKVPLGEQYF. DNA of the CDR3: TGTGCCAGCAGTTTGGAGCGGGGGGGCCGTAAGGTCCCCCTCGGGGAGCAGTACTTC.